The rows below give T cell receptor beta chains drawn from one sample of a study of blood T cell repertoires in COVID-19. Clones were read by immunoSEQ multiplex PCR, and TCRdb kept only the in-frame ones, dropping some. Among about 98,000 clones listed, about 89% were seen once. Sequenced input: peripheral blood. Every receptor here comes from a man aged 50 to 59 with acute or convalescent COVID-19. Both conserved end residues are part of each CDR3. D genes are given only for firm matches. Clone size, where shown, is once, few, many, or a class for clones that have expanded.

D gene: TRBD1; CDR3 length: 15; V gene: TRBV2; clone size: .; J gene: TRBJ1-6; CDR3 DNA: TGTGCCAGCAGTCGCGGACAGGGAGGGCTTTCACCCCTCCACTTT; CDR3 protein: CASSRGQGGLSPLHF
D gene: .; CDR3 length: 15; V gene: TRBV5-1; clone size: .; J gene: TRBJ2-5; CDR3 DNA: TGCGCCAGCAGCTCATCCAGGGGTGGAGAAGAGACCCAGTACTTC; CDR3 protein: CASSSSRGGEETQYF
D gene: TRBD1; CDR3 length: 12; V gene: TRBV12-3/TRBV12-4; clone size: once; J gene: TRBJ1-5; CDR3 DNA: TGTGCCAGCGGGGACAGGAATCAGCCCCAGCATTTT; CDR3 protein: CASGDRNQPQHF
D gene: .; CDR3 length: 13; V gene: TRBV3-1/TRBV3-2; clone size: .; J gene: TRBJ1-2; CDR3 DNA: TGTGCCAGCAGCCAATGGAGTGGGGCTTACTACACCTTC; CDR3 protein: CASSQWSGAYYTF
D gene: .; CDR3 length: 15; V gene: TRBV5-1; clone size: once; J gene: TRBJ1-5; CDR3 DNA: TGCGCCAGCAGACCGGTTGATAATAGCAATCAGCCCCAGCATTTT; CDR3 protein: CASRPVDNSNQPQHF
D gene: .; CDR3 length: 15; V gene: TRBV19; clone size: .; J gene: TRBJ2-7; CDR3 DNA: TGTGCCAGTAGCAAGCCCTTGAGCGGCTCCTACGAGCAGTACTTC; CDR3 protein: CASSKPLSGSYEQYF
D gene: .; CDR3 length: 16; V gene: TRBV19; clone size: .; J gene: TRBJ2-3; CDR3 DNA: TGTGCCAGTAGTTCCTCGGGAGAGCGACGCACAGATACGCAGTATTTT; CDR3 protein: CASSSSGERRTDTQYF
D gene: .; CDR3 length: 11; V gene: TRBV16; clone size: .; J gene: TRBJ1-1; CDR3 DNA: TGTGCCAGCAGCCAACAGGGCGAAGCTTTCTTT; CDR3 protein: CASSQQGEAFF
D gene: .; CDR3 length: 15; V gene: TRBV6-6; clone size: .; J gene: TRBJ1-4; CDR3 DNA: TGTGCCAGCAGCGAGATCCCGGGGTCTAATGAAAAACTGTTTTTT; CDR3 protein: CASSEIPGSNEKLFF
D gene: .; CDR3 length: 13; V gene: TRBV7-9; clone size: .; J gene: TRBJ2-7; CDR3 DNA: TGTGCCAGCAGCTTCGGGGGTGGTGGCGAGCAGTACTTC; CDR3 protein: CASSFGGGGEQYF
D gene: TRBD1; CDR3 length: 15; V gene: TRBV5-6; clone size: .; J gene: TRBJ1-4; CDR3 DNA: TGTGCCAGCAGCCCCGACAGGGGGCTTGATGAAAAACTGTTTTTT; CDR3 protein: CASSPDRGLDEKLFF
D gene: TRBD2; CDR3 length: 16; V gene: TRBV14; clone size: few; J gene: TRBJ2-1; CDR3 DNA: TGTGCCAGCAGCCCTTCTAGCGGGAGTTTTATGAATGAGCAGTTCTTC; CDR3 protein: CASSPSSGSFMNEQFF
D gene: TRBD2; CDR3 length: 16; V gene: TRBV6-5; clone size: .; J gene: TRBJ2-3; CDR3 DNA: TGTGCCAGCAGTTCCGGGACTAGCGGGATTCTCGATACGCAGTATTTT; CDR3 protein: CASSSGTSGILDTQYF
D gene: TRBD1; CDR3 length: 15; V gene: TRBV6-5; clone size: once; J gene: TRBJ2-3; CDR3 DNA: TGTGCCAGCAGCCCGGACAGGTTGACTTCAGATACGCAGTATTTT; CDR3 protein: CASSPDRLTSDTQYF
D gene: .; CDR3 length: 15; V gene: TRBV7-6; clone size: .; J gene: TRBJ1-1; CDR3 DNA: TGTGCCAGCAGCAAGAACAGGGATCGGGTCACTGAAGCTTTCTTT; CDR3 protein: CASSKNRDRVTEAFF
D gene: .; CDR3 length: 14; V gene: TRBV2; clone size: .; J gene: TRBJ1-1; CDR3 DNA: TGTGCCAGCAAAGAGGAGGGAATGAACACTGAAGCTTTCTTT; CDR3 protein: CASKEEGMNTEAFF
D gene: TRBD2; CDR3 length: 19; V gene: TRBV10-2; clone size: .; J gene: TRBJ2-1; CDR3 DNA: TGCGCCAGCAGTGAGTCGGGACTAGCGGGAGGGCGCTCCTACAATGAGCAGTTCTTC; CDR3 protein: CASSESGLAGGRSYNEQFF
D gene: TRBD1; CDR3 length: 14; V gene: TRBV5-1; clone size: once; J gene: TRBJ1-5; CDR3 DNA: TGCGCCAGCTCGACAGGGGAGCGCAATCAGCCCCAGCATTTT; CDR3 protein: CASSTGERNQPQHF
D gene: TRBD1; CDR3 length: 15; V gene: TRBV27; clone size: .; J gene: TRBJ1-6; CDR3 DNA: TGTGCCAGCAGTGGGAACAGGGGGATGGATTCACCCCTCCACTTT; CDR3 protein: CASSGNRGMDSPLHF
D gene: .; CDR3 length: 12; V gene: TRBV6-5; clone size: .; J gene: TRBJ1-1; CDR3 DNA: TGTGCCAGTAGACGGGAGAACACTGAAGCTTTCTTT; CDR3 protein: CASRRENTEAFF
D gene: .; CDR3 length: 14; V gene: TRBV27; clone size: .; J gene: TRBJ1-2; CDR3 DNA: TGTGCCAGCAGTTCCACTCGGGATGGCTATGGCTACACCTTC; CDR3 protein: CASSSTRDGYGYTF
D gene: TRBD2; CDR3 length: 20; V gene: TRBV10-2; clone size: .; J gene: TRBJ2-1; CDR3 DNA: TGCGCCAGCAGTGATAATATGGGCGGGAGGGCCGGAATCCCCTACAATGAGCAGTTCTTC; CDR3 protein: CASSDNMGGRAGIPYNEQFF
D gene: TRBD2; CDR3 length: 15; V gene: TRBV2; clone size: few; J gene: TRBJ2-7; CDR3 DNA: TGTGCCAGCACCTCCAGCGGGAGTTCAAGCCACGAGCAGTACTTC; CDR3 protein: CASTSSGSSSHEQYF
D gene: .; CDR3 length: 16; V gene: TRBV19; clone size: .; J gene: TRBJ1-5; CDR3 DNA: TGTGCCAGTAATCCTTTGACAGAAGGGGGAAATCAGCCCCAGCATTTT; CDR3 protein: CASNPLTEGGNQPQHF
D gene: .; CDR3 length: 16; V gene: TRBV7-2; clone size: .; J gene: TRBJ2-1; CDR3 DNA: TGTGCCAGCAGCTTAGAAAGCGCCGTAAGGTACAATGAGCAGTTCTTC; CDR3 protein: CASSLESAVRYNEQFF
D gene: .; CDR3 length: 16; V gene: TRBV18; clone size: .; J gene: TRBJ1-2; CDR3 DNA: TGTGCCAGCTCACCTACAGGCTCTGGGTCCCTAGGAGGCTACACCTTC; CDR3 protein: CASSPTGSGSLGGYTF
D gene: .; CDR3 length: 13; V gene: TRBV6-2/TRBV6-3; clone size: .; J gene: TRBJ2-2; CDR3 DNA: TGTGCCAGCAGTCAAGGGGTAACCGGGGAGCTGTTTTTT; CDR3 protein: CASSQGVTGELFF
D gene: .; CDR3 length: 18; V gene: TRBV6-1; clone size: .; J gene: TRBJ2-5; CDR3 DNA: TGTGCCAGCAGTGAAGGGGCTAGCTCAGGGGTGACTCGAGAGACCCAGTACTTC; CDR3 protein: CASSEGASSGVTRETQYF
D gene: TRBD2; CDR3 length: 15; V gene: TRBV29-1; clone size: .; J gene: TRBJ2-7; CDR3 DNA: TGCAGCGCCAGAGACCCGGGACTAGCGACATCCGAGCAGTACTTC; CDR3 protein: CSARDPGLATSEQYF
D gene: .; CDR3 length: 14; V gene: TRBV6-5; clone size: few; J gene: TRBJ2-7; CDR3 DNA: TGTGCCAGCAACCCGAATGAGGTCTACCAGGAGCAGTACTTC; CDR3 protein: CASNPNEVYQEQYF
D gene: .; CDR3 length: 12; V gene: TRBV9; clone size: .; J gene: TRBJ1-2; CDR3 DNA: TGTGCCAGCAGCGTAGTGACGGGGGGCTACACCTTC; CDR3 protein: CASSVVTGGYTF
D gene: TRBD2; CDR3 length: 14; V gene: TRBV5-4; clone size: .; J gene: TRBJ2-3; CDR3 DNA: TGTGCCAGCAGCCAGGCGGATGAGGGAGGGACGCAGTATTTT; CDR3 protein: CASSQADEGGTQYF
D gene: TRBD2; CDR3 length: 17; V gene: TRBV5-4; clone size: .; J gene: TRBJ2-7; CDR3 DNA: TGTGCCAGCAGCGGGGACGCGGGAGGGCCTTCTGAGTACGAGCAGTACTTC; CDR3 protein: CASSGDAGGPSEYEQYF
D gene: .; CDR3 length: 14; V gene: TRBV5-8; clone size: .; J gene: TRBJ2-5; CDR3 DNA: TGTGCCAGCAGCTTAGACGGGAGAGGAGAGACCCAGTACTTC; CDR3 protein: CASSLDGRGETQYF
D gene: .; CDR3 length: 15; V gene: TRBV13; clone size: .; J gene: TRBJ2-2; CDR3 DNA: TGTGCCAGCAGCCCAACCCCTCGGTTGACCGGGGAGCTGTTTTTT; CDR3 protein: CASSPTPRLTGELFF
D gene: TRBD2; CDR3 length: 14; V gene: TRBV7-3; clone size: .; J gene: TRBJ2-1; CDR3 DNA: TGTGCCAGCAGGGCCCAGCGGGAGGCCAATGAGCAGTTCTTC; CDR3 protein: CASRAQREANEQFF
D gene: TRBD1; CDR3 length: 18; V gene: TRBV4-1; clone size: .; J gene: TRBJ2-3; CDR3 DNA: TGCGCCAGCAGCCAAGATCGACGGAGAGACAGGGTATATGGTACGCAGTATTTT; CDR3 protein: CASSQDRRRDRVYGTQYF
D gene: TRBD2; CDR3 length: 15; V gene: TRBV18; clone size: .; J gene: TRBJ2-3; CDR3 DNA: TGTGCCAGCTCACTCCTGGGGACTAGCGGGGATACGCAGTATTTT; CDR3 protein: CASSLLGTSGDTQYF
D gene: TRBD2; CDR3 length: 14; V gene: TRBV3-1/TRBV3-2; clone size: .; J gene: TRBJ2-1; CDR3 DNA: TGTGCCAGCAGCCAGGGACTAGTGAGGAATGAGCAGTTCTTC; CDR3 protein: CASSQGLVRNEQFF
D gene: .; CDR3 length: 13; V gene: TRBV7-9; clone size: .; J gene: TRBJ1-2; CDR3 DNA: TGTGCCAGCAGCTTAGTTACGGGGGGTGGCTACACCTTC; CDR3 protein: CASSLVTGGGYTF
D gene: TRBD1; CDR3 length: 15; V gene: TRBV19; clone size: .; J gene: TRBJ1-4; CDR3 DNA: TGTGCCAGTAGTATGTTACAGGGGACTAATGAAAAACTGTTTTTT; CDR3 protein: CASSMLQGTNEKLFF
D gene: .; CDR3 length: 13; V gene: TRBV5-8; clone size: .; J gene: TRBJ1-1; CDR3 DNA: TGTGCCAGCAGCTTGATGGGGGGACCTGAAGCTTTCTTT; CDR3 protein: CASSLMGGPEAFF
D gene: TRBD1; CDR3 length: 15; V gene: TRBV7-3; clone size: .; J gene: TRBJ1-1; CDR3 DNA: TGTGCCAGCAGCCCTTCGGGGACAGGGAGCACTGAAGCTTTCTTT; CDR3 protein: CASSPSGTGSTEAFF
D gene: .; CDR3 length: 17; V gene: TRBV28; clone size: .; J gene: TRBJ1-3; CDR3 DNA: TGTGCCAGCAGTTCCCACCGGACAGCCCGCTCTGGAAACACCATATATTTT; CDR3 protein: CASSSHRTARSGNTIYF
D gene: .; CDR3 length: 15; V gene: TRBV7-2; clone size: .; J gene: TRBJ1-5; CDR3 DNA: TGTGCCAGCAGCCGCGGCCTCTATAGCAATCAGCCCCAGCATTTT; CDR3 protein: CASSRGLYSNQPQHF